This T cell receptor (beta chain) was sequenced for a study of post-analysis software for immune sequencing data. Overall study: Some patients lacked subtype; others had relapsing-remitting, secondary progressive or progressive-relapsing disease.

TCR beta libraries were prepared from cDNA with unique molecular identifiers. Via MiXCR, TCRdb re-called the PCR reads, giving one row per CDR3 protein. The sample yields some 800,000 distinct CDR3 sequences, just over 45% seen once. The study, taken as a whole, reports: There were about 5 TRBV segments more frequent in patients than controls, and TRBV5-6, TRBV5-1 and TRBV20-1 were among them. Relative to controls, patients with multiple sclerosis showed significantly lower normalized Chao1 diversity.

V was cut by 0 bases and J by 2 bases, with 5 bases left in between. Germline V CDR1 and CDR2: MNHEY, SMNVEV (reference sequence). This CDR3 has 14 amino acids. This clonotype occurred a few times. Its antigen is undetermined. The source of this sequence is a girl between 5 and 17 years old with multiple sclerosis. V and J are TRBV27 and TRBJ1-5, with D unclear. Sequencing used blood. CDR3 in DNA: TGTGCCAGCAGTTTATCGGTAGGCAATCAGCCCCAGCATTTT. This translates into CASSLSVGNQPQHF.